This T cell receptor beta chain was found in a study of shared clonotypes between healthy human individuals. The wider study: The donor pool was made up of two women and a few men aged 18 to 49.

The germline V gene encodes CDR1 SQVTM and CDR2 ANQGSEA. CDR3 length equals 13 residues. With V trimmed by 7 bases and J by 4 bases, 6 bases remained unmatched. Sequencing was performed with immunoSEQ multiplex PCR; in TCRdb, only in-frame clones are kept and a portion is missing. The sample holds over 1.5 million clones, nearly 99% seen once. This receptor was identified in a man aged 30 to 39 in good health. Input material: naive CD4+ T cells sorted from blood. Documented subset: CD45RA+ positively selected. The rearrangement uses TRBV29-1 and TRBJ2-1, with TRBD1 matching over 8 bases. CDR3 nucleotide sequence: TGCAGCGCCTCCAGGGGGCCATACAATGAGCAGTTCTTC. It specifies CSASRGPYNEQFF.